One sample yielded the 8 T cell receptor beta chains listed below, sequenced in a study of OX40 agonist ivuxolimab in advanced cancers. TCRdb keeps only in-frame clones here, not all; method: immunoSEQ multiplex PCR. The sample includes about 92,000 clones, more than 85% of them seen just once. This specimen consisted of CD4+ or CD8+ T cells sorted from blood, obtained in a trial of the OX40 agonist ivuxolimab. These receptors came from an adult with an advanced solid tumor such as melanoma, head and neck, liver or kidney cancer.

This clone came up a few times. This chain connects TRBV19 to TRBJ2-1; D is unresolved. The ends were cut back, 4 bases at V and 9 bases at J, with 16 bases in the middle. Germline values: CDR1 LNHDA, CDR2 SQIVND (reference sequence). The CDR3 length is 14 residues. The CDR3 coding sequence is TGTGCCAGTAGTACCGAAGCAGGATCTGGTGAGCAGTTCTTC. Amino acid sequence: CASSTEAGSGEQFF.

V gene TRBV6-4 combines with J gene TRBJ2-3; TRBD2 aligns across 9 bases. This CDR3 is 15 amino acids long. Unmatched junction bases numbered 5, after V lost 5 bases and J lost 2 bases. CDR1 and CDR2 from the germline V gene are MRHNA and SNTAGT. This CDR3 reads CASSLTSGNTDTQYF. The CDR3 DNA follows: TGTGCCAGCAGTTTGACTAGCGGAAACACAGATACGCAGTATTTT.

The DNA for the CDR3 is TGCCCCCGAGTCATCGAGGAAGATACGCAGTATTTT. Translation gives CPRVIEEDTQYF. The gene calls are TRBV10-1 and TRBJ2-3; D gene ambiguous. Germline values: CDR1 WNHNN, CDR2 SYGVQD (reference sequence). The CDR3 sequence is 12 residues long.

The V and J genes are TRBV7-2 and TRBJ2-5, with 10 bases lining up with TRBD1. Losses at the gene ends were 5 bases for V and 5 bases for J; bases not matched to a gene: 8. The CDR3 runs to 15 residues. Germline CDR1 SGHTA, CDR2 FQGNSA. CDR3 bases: TGTGCCAGCAGCGCCGACAGGGGGCGCTTTGAGACCCAGTACTTC. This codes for CASSADRGRFETQYF.

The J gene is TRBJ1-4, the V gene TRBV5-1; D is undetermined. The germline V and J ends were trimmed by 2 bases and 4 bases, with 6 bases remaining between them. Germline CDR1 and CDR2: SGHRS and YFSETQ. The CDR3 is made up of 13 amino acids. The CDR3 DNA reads TGCGCCAGCAGCTTTGGCTTTAATGAAAAACTGTTTTTT. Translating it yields CASSFGFNEKLFF.

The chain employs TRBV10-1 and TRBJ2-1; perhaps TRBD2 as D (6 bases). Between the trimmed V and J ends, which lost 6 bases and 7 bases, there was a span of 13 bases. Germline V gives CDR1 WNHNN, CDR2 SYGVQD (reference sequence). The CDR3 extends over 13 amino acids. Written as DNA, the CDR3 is TGCGCCAGCAGGGGGGGAAGGGGTAATGAGCAGTTCTTC. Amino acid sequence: CASRGGRGNEQFF.

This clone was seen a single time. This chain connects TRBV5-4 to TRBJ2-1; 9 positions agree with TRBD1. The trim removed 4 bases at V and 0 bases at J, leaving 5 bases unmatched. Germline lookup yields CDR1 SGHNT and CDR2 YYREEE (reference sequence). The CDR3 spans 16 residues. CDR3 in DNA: TGTGCCAGCAGCACGGGACAGGGTCTCTCCTACAATGAGCAGTTCTTC. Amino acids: CASSTGQGLSYNEQFF.

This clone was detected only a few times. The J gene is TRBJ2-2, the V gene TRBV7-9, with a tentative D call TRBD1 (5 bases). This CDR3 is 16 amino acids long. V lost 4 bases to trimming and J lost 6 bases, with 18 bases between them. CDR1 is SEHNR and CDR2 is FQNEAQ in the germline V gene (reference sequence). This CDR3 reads CASSSPGLRTPGELFF. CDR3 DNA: TGTGCCAGCAGCTCTCCAGGGCTTCGGACCCCCGGGGAGCTGTTTTTT.